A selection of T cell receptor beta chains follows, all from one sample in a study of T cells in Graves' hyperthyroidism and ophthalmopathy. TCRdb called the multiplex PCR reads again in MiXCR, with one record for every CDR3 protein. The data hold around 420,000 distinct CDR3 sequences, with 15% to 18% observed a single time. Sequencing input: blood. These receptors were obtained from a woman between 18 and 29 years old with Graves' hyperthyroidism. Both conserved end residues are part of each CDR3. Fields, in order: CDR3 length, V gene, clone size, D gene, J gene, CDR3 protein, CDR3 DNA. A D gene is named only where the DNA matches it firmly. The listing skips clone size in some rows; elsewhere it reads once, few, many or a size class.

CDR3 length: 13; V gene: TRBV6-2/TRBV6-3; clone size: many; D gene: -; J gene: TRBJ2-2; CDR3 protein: CASSQSEAGELFF; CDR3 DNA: TGTGCCAGCAGTCAATCAGAAGCCGGGGAGCTGTTTTTT
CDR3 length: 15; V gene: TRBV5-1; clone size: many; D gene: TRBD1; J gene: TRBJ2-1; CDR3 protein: CASSLRQGSGNEQFF; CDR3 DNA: TGCGCCAGCAGCTTGAGACAGGGGTCGGGGAATGAGCAGTTCTTC
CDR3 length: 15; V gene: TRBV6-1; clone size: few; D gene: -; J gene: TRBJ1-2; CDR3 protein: CASSDPGHYNYGYTF; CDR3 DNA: TGTGCCAGCAGTGACCCGGGACACTATAACTATGGCTACACCTTC
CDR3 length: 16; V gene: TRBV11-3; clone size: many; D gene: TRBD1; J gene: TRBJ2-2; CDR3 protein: CASSPAGTGGTGELFF; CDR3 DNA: TGTGCCAGCAGCCCAGCCGGGACAGGGGGGACCGGGGAGCTGTTTTTT
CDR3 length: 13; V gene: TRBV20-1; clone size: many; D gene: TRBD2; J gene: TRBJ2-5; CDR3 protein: CSARNLAGETQYF; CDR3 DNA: TGCAGTGCTAGAAACCTAGCGGGAGAGACCCAGTACTTC
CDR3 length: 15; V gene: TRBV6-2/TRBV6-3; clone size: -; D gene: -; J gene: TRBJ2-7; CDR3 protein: CASSPGKSIGYEQYF; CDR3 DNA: TGTGCCAGCAGCCCAGGGAAATCAATCGGGTACGAGCAGTACTTC
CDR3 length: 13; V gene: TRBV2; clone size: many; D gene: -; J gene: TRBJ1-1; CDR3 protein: CASGRDFNTEAFF; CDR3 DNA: TGTGCCAGCGGGAGAGATTTTAACACTGAAGCTTTCTTT
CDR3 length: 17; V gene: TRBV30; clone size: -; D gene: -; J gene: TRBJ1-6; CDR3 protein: CAGNREIGSSYNSPLHF; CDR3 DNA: TGTGCCGGGAACAGGGAAATAGGAAGCTCCTATAATTCACCCCTCCACTTT
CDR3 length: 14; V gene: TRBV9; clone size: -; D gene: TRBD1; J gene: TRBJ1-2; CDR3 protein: CASTRGQGNYGYTF; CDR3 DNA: TGTGCCAGCACTCGGGGACAGGGGAACTATGGCTACACCTTC
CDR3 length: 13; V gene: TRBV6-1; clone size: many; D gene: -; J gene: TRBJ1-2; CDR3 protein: CASSSYQNYGYTF; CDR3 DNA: TGTGCCAGCAGTTCCTACCAAAACTATGGCTACACCTTC
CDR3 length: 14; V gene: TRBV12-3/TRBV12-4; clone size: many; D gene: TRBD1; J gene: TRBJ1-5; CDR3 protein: CASSQGDSDQPQHF; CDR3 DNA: TGTGCCAGCAGCCAGGGGGACAGCGATCAGCCCCAGCATTTT
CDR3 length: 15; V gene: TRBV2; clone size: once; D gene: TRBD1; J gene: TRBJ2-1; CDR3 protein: CASSVPPGGYNEQFF; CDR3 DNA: TGTGCCAGCAGTGTCCCGCCAGGGGGCTACAATGAGCAGTTCTTC
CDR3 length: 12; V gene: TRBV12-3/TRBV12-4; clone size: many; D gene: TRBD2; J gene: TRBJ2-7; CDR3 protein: CACGGDSYEQYF; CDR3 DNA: TGTGCCTGTGGGGGGGATTCCTACGAGCAGTACTTC
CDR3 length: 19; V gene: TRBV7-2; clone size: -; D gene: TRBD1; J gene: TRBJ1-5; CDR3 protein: CASSLGTNPGQGFNQPQHF; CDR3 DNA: TGTGCCAGCAGCTTAGGGACTAATCCGGGACAGGGTTTCAATCAGCCCCAGCATTTT
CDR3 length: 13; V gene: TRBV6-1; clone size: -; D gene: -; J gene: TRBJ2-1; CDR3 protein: CASSEVGQRQQFF; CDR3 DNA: TGTGCCAGCAGTGAAGTCGGCCAGCGCCAGCAGTTCTTC
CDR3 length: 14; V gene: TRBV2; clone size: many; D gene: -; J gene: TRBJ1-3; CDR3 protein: CASSEGRAGNTIYF; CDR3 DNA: TGTGCCAGCAGTGAGGGGAGGGCTGGAAACACCATATATTTT
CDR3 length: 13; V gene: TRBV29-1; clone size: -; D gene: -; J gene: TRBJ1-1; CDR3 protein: CSVYTGPGTEAFF; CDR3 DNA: TGCAGCGTATATACAGGGCCAGGCACTGAAGCTTTCTTT
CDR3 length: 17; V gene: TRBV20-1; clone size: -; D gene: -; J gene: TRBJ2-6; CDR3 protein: CSARKPGATRGANVLTF; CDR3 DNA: TGCAGTGCTAGAAAGCCGGGTGCTACCCGTGGGGCCAACGTCCTGACTTTC
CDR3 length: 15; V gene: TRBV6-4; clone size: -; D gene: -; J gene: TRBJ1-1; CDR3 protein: CASTQVGHSHTEAFF; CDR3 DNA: TGTGCCAGCACCCAAGTTGGACACTCTCACACTGAAGCTTTCTTT
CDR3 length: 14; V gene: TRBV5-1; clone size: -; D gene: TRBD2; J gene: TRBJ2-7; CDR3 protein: CASSWGTSGEEQYF; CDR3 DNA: TGCGCCAGCAGCTGGGGGACTAGCGGAGAGGAGCAGTACTTC
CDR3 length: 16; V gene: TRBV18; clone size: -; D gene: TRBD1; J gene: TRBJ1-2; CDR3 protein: CASSPPFEGQGYGYTF; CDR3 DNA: TGTGCCAGCTCACCACCGTTTGAGGGACAGGGCTATGGCTACACCTTC
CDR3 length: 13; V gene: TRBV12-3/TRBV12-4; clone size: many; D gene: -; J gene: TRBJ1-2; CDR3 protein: CASRPGLYYGYTF; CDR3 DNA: TGTGCCAGCAGGCCGGGACTCTACTATGGCTACACCTTC
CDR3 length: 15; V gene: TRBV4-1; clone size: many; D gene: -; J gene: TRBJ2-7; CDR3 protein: CASSYQLGSNYEQYF; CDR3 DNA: TGCGCCAGCAGCTACCAGTTGGGCTCGAACTACGAGCAGTACTTC
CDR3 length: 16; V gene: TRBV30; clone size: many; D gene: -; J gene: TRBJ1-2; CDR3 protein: CAWSVSSPRRSYGYTF; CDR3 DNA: TGTGCCTGGAGTGTTTCTAGCCCAAGACGGAGCTATGGCTACACCTTC
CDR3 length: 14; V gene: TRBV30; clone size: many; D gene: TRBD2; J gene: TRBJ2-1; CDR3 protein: CAWDSGGARYEQFF; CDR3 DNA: TGTGCCTGGGATAGCGGGGGGGCCAGGTATGAGCAGTTCTTC